The 13 T cell receptor beta chains in this list originate from one sample, sequenced in a study of blood T cell repertoires in COVID-19 (TCRdb year 2020). Library preparation used the immunoSEQ multiplex PCR assay. TCRdb provides this immuneACCESS table in a form limited to in-frame rearrangements. Some clones are lacking; in checked studies, under half of them reflect an unresolved V gene, and why the rest are absent is not known. The sample has about 300,000 clones on record, around nine tenths of them singletons. The ten biggest clones cover 6.8% of the sample. What was sequenced was peripheral blood. Receptors originate from a young woman with COVID-19, enrolled during active disease.

This sequence joins TRBV4-1 and TRBJ1-1, with D uncertain. V lost 0 bases and J 4 bases, leaving 12 bases between the germline ends. Germline V lookup: CDR1 MGHRA, CDR2 YSYEKL. This CDR3 region has 15 residues. This CDR3 is CASSQDDLIGTEAFF. For the CDR3, the DNA is TGCGCCAGCAGCCAAGATGACTTGATCGGCACTGAAGCTTTCTTT.

This clone appeared a single time. This chain uses TRBV14 with TRBJ2-5; D remains ambiguous. Germline V gene data show CDR1 as SGHDN and CDR2 as FVKESK. The CDR3 is 15 amino acids. V dropped 0 bases and J dropped 5 bases, with 13 bases sitting between them. The CDR3 region is CASSQDFSAPETQYF. CDR3 in DNA: TGTGCCAGCAGCCAAGATTTTTCAGCGCCGGAGACCCAGTACTTC. Drawing the rest from reference TRBV14 and TRBJ2-5, the complete variable domain is EAGVTQFPSHSVIEKGQTVTLRCDPISGHDNLYWYRRVMGKEIKFLLHFVKESKQDESGMPNNRFLAERTGGTYSTLKVQPAELEDSGVYFCASSQDFSAPETQYFGPGTRLLVL.

The V and J genes are TRBV15 and TRBJ2-2, with D possibly matching TRBD1 (5 bases). V lost 3 bases and J lost 6, with 11 bases in between. Germline V gives CDR1 LNHNV, CDR2 YYDKDF (reference sequence). CDR3 length: 14 residues. The CDR3 loop is CATSRVLGAGELFF. CDR3 DNA sequence: TGTGCCACCAGCAGGGTATTAGGGGCCGGGGAGCTGTTTTTT.

The chain recombines TRBV4-1 with TRBJ1-1; D remains unclear. The CDR3 spans 16 residues. The V end lost 0 bases, the J end lost 2 bases, and 13 bases lay between the germline ends. Germline V gives CDR1 MGHRA, CDR2 YSYEKL. The CDR3, as DNA: TGCGCCAGCAGCCAAGATCCCGGTCGGGTTAACACTGAAGCTTTCTTT. Protein product: CASSQDPGRVNTEAFF.

In nucleotides, the CDR3 is TGTGCCAGTAGACACAGGGAGTCGGACTATGGCTACACCTTC. It specifies CASRHRESDYGYTF. The rearrangement links TRBV19 to TRBJ1-2; TRBD1 might be the D (6 bases). CDR1 and CDR2 from the germline V gene are LNHDA and SQIVND (reference sequence). The CDR3 loop spans 14 amino acids. V lost 6 bases and J 3 bases, leaving 14 bases between the germline ends.

The chain couples TRBV29-1 to TRBJ2-1; D perhaps matches TRBD2 (6 bases). From germline, CDR1 is SQVTM and CDR2 ANQGSEA. V was trimmed by 5 bases and J by 0 bases, leaving 14 bases between them. This CDR3 region has 15 residues. The CDR3 DNA is TGCAGCGTTAAGTTAGCGGATAGCTCCTACAATGAGCAGTTCTTC. This gives the protein CSVKLADSSYNEQFF.

The chain recombines TRBV6-1 with TRBJ1-4; tentative D call: TRBD1 (6 bases). V was shortened by 2 bases and J by 7 bases, with 14 bases between the two germline ends. The germline V gene has CDR1 MNHNS and CDR2 SASEGT. This CDR3 has 15 amino acids. The CDR3 nucleotides are TGTGCCAGCAGTGAATATGAGGGGGAGATTGAAAAACTGTTTTTT. Its translation: CASSEYEGEIEKLFF.

V usage is TRBV4-3 and J usage is TRBJ2-6, with D unresolved. CDR1 LGHNA and CDR2 YSLEER come from the germline V gene. V was shortened by 3 bases and J by 4 bases, with 13 bases between the two germline ends. The CDR3 sequence is 16 residues long. CDR3 loop: CASSHAGSAGANVLTF. For the CDR3, the DNA is TGCGCCAGCAGCCACGCCGGGTCCGCCGGGGCCAACGTCCTGACTTTC.

The V and J genes are TRBV10-3 and TRBJ1-1; D is possibly TRBD1 (5 bases). The ends were cut back, 0 bases at V and 14 bases at J, with 13 bases in the middle. The CDR3 consists of 12 residues. The germline V gene encodes CDR1 ENHRY and CDR2 SYGVKD. In DNA, the CDR3 is TGTGCCATCAGTGAGTCACAGGAACGAACCTTCTTT. Amino acid sequence: CAISESQERTFF.

The rearrangement links TRBV2 to TRBJ1-1; D gene ambiguous. V was trimmed by 7 bases and J by 6 bases, leaving 12 bases between them. CDR3 length: 12 amino acids. Germline CDR1 reads SNHLY; CDR2 reads FYNNEI. Here the CDR3 DNA reads TGTGCCAGCACCACGAGCGGACCTGAAGCTTTCTTT. Amino acids: CASTTSGPEAFF. Drawing the rest from reference TRBV2 and TRBJ1-1, the complete variable domain is EPEVTQTPSHQVTQMGQEVILRCVPISNHLYFYWYRQILGQKVEFLVSFYNNEISEKSEIFDDQFSVERPDGSNFTLKIRSTKLEDSAMYFCASTTSGPEAFFGQGTRLTVV.

This clone was detected only once. This chain links TRBV9 with TRBJ2-1, with 7 positions matching TRBD2. Germline V gene sequence: CDR1 SGDLS, CDR2 YYNGEE. The CDR3 extends over 14 amino acids. With 3 bases clipped from V and 5 bases from J, the junction kept 5 bases outside the gene matches. DNA of the CDR3: TGTGCCAGCAGCGCCGAACTAGCGAACAATGAGCAGTTCTTC. Translating gives CASSAELANNEQFF.

This clone occurred once. The V call is TRBV28, the J call TRBJ2-7; 7 bases are shared with TRBD2. CDR3 length: 12 amino acids. CDR1 MDHEN and CDR2 SYDVKM come from the germline V gene. J gave up 6 bases and V 5 bases, and 4 bases lay outside the gene matches. CDR3 bases: TGTGCCAGCAGTAGGACTAGGCGCGAGCAGTACTTC. The encoded protein is CASSRTRREQYF.

The chain couples TRBV7-3 to TRBJ2-1, with 9 bases matching TRBD2. J gave up 7 bases and V 4 bases, and 8 bases lay outside the gene matches. CDR3 length: 15 amino acids. Looked up from germline, CDR1 is SGHTA and CDR2 is FQGTGA. DNA for the CDR3: TGTGCCAGCAGCTCAAGGCGGGAGGGCCTTAATGAGCAGTTCTTC. Amino acids: CASSSRREGLNEQFF.